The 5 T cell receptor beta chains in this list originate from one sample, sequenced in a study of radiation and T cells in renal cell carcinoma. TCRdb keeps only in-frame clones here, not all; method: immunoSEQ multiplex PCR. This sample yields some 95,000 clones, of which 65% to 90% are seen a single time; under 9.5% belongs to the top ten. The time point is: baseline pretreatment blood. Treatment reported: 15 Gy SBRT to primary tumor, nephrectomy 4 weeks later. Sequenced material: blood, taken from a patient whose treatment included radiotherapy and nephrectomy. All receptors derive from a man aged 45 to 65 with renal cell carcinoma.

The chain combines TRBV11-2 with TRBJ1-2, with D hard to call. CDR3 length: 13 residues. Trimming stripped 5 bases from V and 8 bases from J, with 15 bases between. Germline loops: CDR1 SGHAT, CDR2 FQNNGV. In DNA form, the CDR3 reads TGTGCCAGCAGCAGACCAAGGTTTATGGGCTACACCTTC. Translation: CASSRPRFMGYTF.

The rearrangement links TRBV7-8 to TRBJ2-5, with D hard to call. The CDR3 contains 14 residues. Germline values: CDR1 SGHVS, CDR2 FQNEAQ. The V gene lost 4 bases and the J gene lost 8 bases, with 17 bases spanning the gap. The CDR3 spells CASSSTGPRDTQYF. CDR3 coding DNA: TGTGCCAGCAGCTCGACTGGTCCAAGAGATACCCAGTACTTC.

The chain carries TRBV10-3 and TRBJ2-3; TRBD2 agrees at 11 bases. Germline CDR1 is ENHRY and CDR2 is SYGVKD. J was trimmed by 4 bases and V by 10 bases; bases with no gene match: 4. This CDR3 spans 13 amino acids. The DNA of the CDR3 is TGTGCCACCCTAGCGGGAGGTGCAGATACGCAGTATTTT. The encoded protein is CATLAGGADTQYF.

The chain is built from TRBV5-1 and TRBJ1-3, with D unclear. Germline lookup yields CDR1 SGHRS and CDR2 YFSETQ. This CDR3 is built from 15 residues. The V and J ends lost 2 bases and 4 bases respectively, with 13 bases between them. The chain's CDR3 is CASSFTTGSGNTIYF. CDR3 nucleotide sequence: TGCGCCAGCAGCTTTACTACGGGGTCCGGAAACACCATATATTTT.

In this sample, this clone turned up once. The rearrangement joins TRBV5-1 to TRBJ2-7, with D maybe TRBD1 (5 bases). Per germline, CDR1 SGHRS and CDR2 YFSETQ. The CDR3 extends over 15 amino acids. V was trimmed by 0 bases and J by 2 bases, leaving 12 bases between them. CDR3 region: CASSLAAGPPYEQYF. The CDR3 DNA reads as TGCGCCAGCAGCTTGGCGGCAGGGCCCCCCTACGAGCAGTACTTC.